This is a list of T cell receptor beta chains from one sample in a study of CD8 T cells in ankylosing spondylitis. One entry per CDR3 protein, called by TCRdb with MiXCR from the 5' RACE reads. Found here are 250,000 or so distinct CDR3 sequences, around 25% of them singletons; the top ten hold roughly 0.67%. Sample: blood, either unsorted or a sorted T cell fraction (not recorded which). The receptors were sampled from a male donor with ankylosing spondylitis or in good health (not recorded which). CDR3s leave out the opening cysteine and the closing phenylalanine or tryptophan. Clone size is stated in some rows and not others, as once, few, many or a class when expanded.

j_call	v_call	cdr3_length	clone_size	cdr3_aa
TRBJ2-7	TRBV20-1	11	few	SATRDRGHEQY
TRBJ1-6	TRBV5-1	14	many	ASSLAAGEGESPLH
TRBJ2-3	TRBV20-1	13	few	SAGEGQGITDTQY
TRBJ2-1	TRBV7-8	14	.	ASSKLGTSDYNEQF
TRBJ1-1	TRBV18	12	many	ASSPRRGDTEAF
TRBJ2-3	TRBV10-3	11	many	AIRSPGEDTQY
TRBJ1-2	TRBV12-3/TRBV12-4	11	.	ASSLASFYGYT
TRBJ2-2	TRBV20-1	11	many	SALPGRPGELF
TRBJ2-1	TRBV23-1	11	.	ASVGLDYNEQF
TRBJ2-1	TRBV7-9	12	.	ASSERGKDNEQF
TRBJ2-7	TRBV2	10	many	ASSEGMGEQY
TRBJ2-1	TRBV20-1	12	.	SAKGGVSYNEQF
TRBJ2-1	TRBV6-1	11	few	ASSAGWVGEQF
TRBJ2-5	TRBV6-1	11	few	ASKLGIQETQY
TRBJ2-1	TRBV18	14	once	ASSPLGQGASHEQF
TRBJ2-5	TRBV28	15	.	ASSFSSPGAIQETQY
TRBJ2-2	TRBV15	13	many	ATSSRAGNTGELF
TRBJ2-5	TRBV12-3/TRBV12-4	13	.	ASSSTTDREETQY
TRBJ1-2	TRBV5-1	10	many	ASSIANYGYT
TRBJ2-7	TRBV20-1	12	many	SAGPDRETYEQY
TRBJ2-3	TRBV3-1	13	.	ASSQGSKSTDTQY
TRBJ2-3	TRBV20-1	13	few	SARGLASRTDTQY
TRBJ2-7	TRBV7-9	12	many	ASSFTGTVASYY
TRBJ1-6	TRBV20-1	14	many	SAREPTGQGYSPLH
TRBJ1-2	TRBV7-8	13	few	ASSQPGPEGYGYT
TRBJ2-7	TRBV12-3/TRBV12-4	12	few	ASSSSGETYEQY
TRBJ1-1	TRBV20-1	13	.	SARPYGQLNTEAF
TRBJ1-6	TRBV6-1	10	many	ASSEGNSPLH
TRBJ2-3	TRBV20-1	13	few	SARDTGGGPDTQY
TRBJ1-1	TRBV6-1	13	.	ASSLLSGPTTEAF
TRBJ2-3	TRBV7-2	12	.	ASSLAVSDHTQY
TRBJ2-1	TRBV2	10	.	TSSESGGEQF
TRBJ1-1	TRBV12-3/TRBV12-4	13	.	ASSRGQAVNTEAF
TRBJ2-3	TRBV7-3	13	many	ASSLRAGGRDTQY
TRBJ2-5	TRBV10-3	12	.	AISGNGDKETQY
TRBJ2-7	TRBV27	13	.	ASSRTGRGSYEQY
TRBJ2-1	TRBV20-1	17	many	SARVRRGMRGVSYNEQF
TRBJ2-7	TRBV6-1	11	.	ASTRGEGREQY
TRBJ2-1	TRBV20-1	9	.	SASTGQGRW
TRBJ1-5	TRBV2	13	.	ASSEDWVRNQPQH
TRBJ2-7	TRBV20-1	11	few	SATRPGPYEQY
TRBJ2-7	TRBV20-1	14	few	SARDPAGGAGYEQY
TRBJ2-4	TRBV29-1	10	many	SVVPGQGPQY
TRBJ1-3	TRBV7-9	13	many	ASSNRTSSGNTIY
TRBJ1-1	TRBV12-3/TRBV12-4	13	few	ASSFLEGARNEAF
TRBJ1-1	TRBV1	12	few	TSNSPVVNTEAF
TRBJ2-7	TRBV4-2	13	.	ASSRGVAGGQEQY
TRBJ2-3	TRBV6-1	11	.	ASSEAWRDTQY
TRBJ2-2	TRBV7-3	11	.	ASSLSFPGELF
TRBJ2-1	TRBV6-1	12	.	ASTPSLSYNEQF
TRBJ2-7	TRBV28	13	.	ASSSQGPSTYEQY
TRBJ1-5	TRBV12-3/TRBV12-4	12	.	ASVWGKGNQPQH
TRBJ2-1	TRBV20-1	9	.	SAGPNNEQF
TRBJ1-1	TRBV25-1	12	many	ASSEIGGGTEAF